The 21 T cell receptor beta chains below were found in one sample sequenced in a study of blood T cells in healthy people across ages. It was with a sample-barcoded 5' primer and a J-beta primer mix that a second PCR of roughly 7 to 12 cycles was run. One entry per CDR3 protein results from TCRdb running MiXCR on the 5' RACE reads. The sample includes about a million distinct CDR3 sequences, roughly half of them seen just once. Source material: blood. The receptors here all came from a woman aged 55-70 years in good health.

The rearrangement joins TRBV27 to TRBJ2-1; the D is unclear. Deletions cut 2 bases from V and 0 bases from J, with 11 bases between. The CDR3 is made up of 16 amino acids. Looked up from germline, CDR1 is MNHEY and CDR2 is SMNVEV (reference sequence). CDR3: CASSLIAFRSYNEQFF. The CDR3 DNA reads as TGTGCCAGCAGTTTAATTGCGTTTCGCTCCTACAATGAGCAGTTCTTC.

This clonotype was seen only a few times. The V gene is TRBV12-3 or TRBV12-4, the J gene TRBJ1-2; the D gene is possibly TRBD1 (6 bases). The CDR3 is 13 residues long. V dropped 3 bases and J dropped 8 bases, with 13 bases sitting between them. CDR3 amino acids: CASSFWGQGGYTF. The CDR3 DNA reads TGTGCCAGCAGTTTTTGGGGGCAGGGAGGCTACACCTTC.

This clonotype has more than one count but fewer than ten. The rearrangement joins TRBV7-9 to TRBJ2-5; D call uncertain. CDR1 SEHNR and CDR2 FQNEAQ come from the germline V gene (reference sequence). This CDR3 is built from 13 residues. The V and J ends lost 1 base and 5 bases respectively, with 8 bases between them. The CDR3 coding sequence is TGTGCCAGCAGCTTAGGACGCGACGAGACCCAGTACTTC. Encoded protein: CASSLGRDETQYF.

The rearrangement joins TRBV20-1 to TRBJ2-3; tentatively, D is TRBD2 (6 bases). Germline lookup yields CDR1 DFQATT and CDR2 SNEGSKA (reference sequence). V was pared by 0 bases and J by 2 bases, with 12 bases between. This CDR3 is 15 amino acids long. The CDR3 spells CSARDRGLITDTQYF. CDR3 nucleotide sequence: TGCAGTGCTAGAGATAGGGGACTCATCACAGATACGCAGTATTTT.

This clonotype was seen only a few times. The chain joins TRBV4-1 to TRBJ2-7; either TRBD1 or TRBD2 may fit D (5 bases each). V shed 1 base and J shed 0 bases, with 13 bases lying between them. Germline-derived CDR1 and CDR2 are MGHRA and YSYEKL. The CDR3 totals 16 residues. Here the CDR3 DNA reads TGCGCCAGCAGCCAAGGGACCTGGGGGAACTCCTACGAGCAGTACTTC. Protein product: CASSQGTWGNSYEQYF.

The chain employs TRBV4-2 and TRBJ2-5; perhaps TRBD2 as D (6 bases). Between the trimmed V and J ends, which lost 4 bases and 1 base, there was a span of 10 bases. Germline V CDR1 and CDR2: LGHNA, YNFKEQ. The CDR3 totals 14 residues. The DNA of the CDR3 is TGTGCCAGCAGCCGAGGAGGGATCCAAGAGACCCAGTACTTC. This translates into CASSRGGIQETQYF.

The V and J genes are TRBV6-2 or TRBV6-3 and TRBJ2-3; D unclear. Germline V gene sequence: CDR1 MNHEY, CDR2 SVGEGT. The length of the CDR3 is 15 residues. Between the trimmed V and J ends, which lost 5 bases and 1 base, there was a span of 13 bases. CDR3 in DNA: TGTGCCAGCAGTAATAGGTTGATGGGCACAGATACGCAGTATTTT. Its protein product is CASSNRLMGTDTQYF.

The CDR3 is CASSVEGIGDEQFF. As DNA, the CDR3 is TGTGCCAGCAGCGTAGAAGGGATAGGCGATGAGCAGTTCTTC. The gene calls are TRBV9 and TRBJ2-1; D call uncertain. The CDR3 totals 14 residues. Germline lookup yields CDR1 SGDLS and CDR2 YYNGEE. V lost 0 bases, J lost 8 bases, and 12 bases lay in between.

This rearrangement joins TRBV25-1 to TRBJ2-3; 7 nucleotides match TRBD2. CDR3 size: 16 residues. CDR1 MGHDK and CDR2 SYGVNS come from the germline V gene. V lost 2 bases to trimming and J lost 2 bases; unmatched junction nucleotides: 7. The CDR3 loop is CASSERGGRDTDTQYF. The CDR3 coding sequence is TGTGCCAGCAGTGAACGGGGCGGGAGAGACACAGATACGCAGTATTTT. Complete variable domain (other parts from reference TRBV25-1 and TRBJ2-3): EADIYQTPRYLVIGTGKKITLECSQTMGHDKMYWYQQDPGMELHLIHYSYGVNSTEKGDLSSESTVSRIRTEHFPLTLESARPSHTSQYLCASSERGGRDTDTQYFGPGTRLTVL.

This chain uses TRBV24-1 with TRBJ1-2, with TRBD1 as a possible D gene (6 bases). The CDR3 is 14 amino acids. CDR1 is KGHDR, CDR2 SFDVKD, per germline. V was clipped by 4 bases and J by 4 bases, with 12 bases between them. CDR3 nucleotides: TGTGCCACCAGTGAGGCGACAGGCCCCTATGGCTACACCTTC. Amino acids: CATSEATGPYGYTF.

The chain employs TRBV5-6 and TRBJ2-7; no clear D gene. The CDR3 contains 15 residues. Germline values: CDR1 SGHDT, CDR2 YYEEEE. Between the trimmed V and J ends, which lost 2 bases and 1 base, there was a span of 13 bases. CDR3 region: CASSLRAATSYEQYF. The DNA of the CDR3 is TGTGCCAGCAGCTTAAGGGCGGCCACTTCCTACGAGCAGTACTTC.

The genes are TRBV18 and TRBJ2-3; TRBD2 agrees at 8 bases. This CDR3 comprises 16 residues. Germline assignment: CDR1 KGHSH and CDR2 LQKENI. The junction had 7 bases not matched to a gene; V was cut back by 0 bases and J by 5 bases. The CDR3 DNA sequence: TGTGCCAGCTCACCACCGTCCAGCGGGAGTAAAGATACGCAGTATTTT. As protein: CASSPPSSGSKDTQYF. Full variable domain (missing parts from reference TRBV18 and TRBJ2-3): NAGVMQNPRHLVRRRGQEARLRCSPMKGHSHVYWYRQLPEEGLKFMVYLQKENIIDESGMPKERFSAEFPKEGPSILRIQQVVRGDSAAYFCASSPPSSGSKDTQYFGPGTRLTVL.

As concerns this clonotype: Sequence at one end of the junction differs from germline and may be a read error. This sequence joins TRBV5-5 and TRBJ2-7; TRBD2 is a possible D gene (6 bases). Per germline, CDR1 SGHKS and CDR2 YYEKEE (reference sequence). The length of the CDR3 is 15 residues. The CDR3 sequence: CASSLVLALSYEQYF. As DNA, the CDR3 is TGTGCCAGTAGCTTGGTACTAGCATTATCCTACGAGCAGTACTTC. Complete variable domain (other parts from reference TRBV5-5 and TRBJ2-7): DAGVTQSPTHLIKTRGQQVTLRCSPISGHKSVSWYQQVLGQGPQFIFQYYEKEERGRGNFPDRFSARQFPNYSSELNVNALLLGDSALYLCASSLVLALSYEQYFGPGTRLTVT.

This clonotype was counted a few times. V gene TRBV12-3 or TRBV12-4 combines with J gene TRBJ2-7; D gene uncertain. This CDR3 contains 15 residues. V lost 3 bases and J 0 bases, leaving 12 bases between the germline ends. The CDR3 DNA follows: TGTGCCAGCAGTTTTTTGGCCAGGACCTCCTACGAGCAGTACTTC. Amino acids: CASSFLARTSYEQYF.

The CDR3, as DNA: TGCAGTGCTCTACGGGACCCCAACTACAATGAGCAGTTCTTC. This encodes CSALRDPNYNEQFF. The chain uses TRBV20-1 and TRBJ2-1; either TRBD1 or TRBD2 may supply D (5 bases each). The CDR3 is 14 amino acids. Trimming cost V 5 bases and J 3 bases, with 14 bases left between them. Germline V gene sequence: CDR1 DFQATT, CDR2 SNEGSKA (reference sequence).

J is TRBJ2-6 and V is TRBV30; no clear D gene. Germline values: CDR1 GTSNPN, CDR2 SVGIG (reference sequence). Trimming shortened V by 7 bases and J by 1 base, and 8 bases separated the two germline ends. This CDR3 region has 13 residues. Written as DNA, the CDR3 is TGTGCCTCTGATCCGTCTGGGGCCAACGTCCTGACTTTC. This gives the protein CASDPSGANVLTF. The full variable domain, its missing parts supplied by reference TRBV30 and TRBJ2-6, is SQTIHQWPATLVQPVGSPLSLECTVEGTSNPNLYWYRQAAGRGLQLLFYSVGIGQISSEVPQNLSASRPQDRQFILSSKKLLLSDSGFYLCASDPSGANVLTFGAGSRLTVL.

Only a few counts were recorded for this clonotype. J is TRBJ2-3 and V is TRBV4-2, with TRBD2 matching 10 bases. Per germline, CDR1 LGHNA and CDR2 YNFKEQ. This CDR3 spans 16 amino acids. V was clipped by 0 bases and J by 5 bases; unmatched bases: 5. CDR3 amino acids: CASSQDWLAGVDTQYF. CDR3 nucleotide sequence: TGTGCCAGCAGCCAAGATTGGCTAGCGGGAGTAGATACGCAGTATTTT.

This chain links TRBV29-1 with TRBJ2-5; 8 bases are a match to TRBD2. The J call may be incorrect, as the DNA end agrees better with TRBJ2-7. Germline V gene data show CDR1 as SQVTM and CDR2 as ANQGSEA. The CDR3 has 13 amino acids. The CDR3 DNA reads as TGCAGCGTAGGGACTAGGAACTTTTACGAGCAGTACTTC. It yields the protein CSVGTRNFYEQYF.

The chain couples TRBV30 to TRBJ1-4; the match to TRBD1 covers 9 bases. The CDR3 is made up of 15 amino acids. Germline CDR1 GTSNPN, CDR2 SVGIG (reference sequence). V was clipped by 3 bases and J by 5 bases; unmatched bases: 7. DNA for the CDR3: TGTGCCTGGAGGGCTCCCGGGACAGGGAATGAAAAACTGTTTTTT. Its protein product is CAWRAPGTGNEKLFF.

This clonotype showed up just a few times. J is TRBJ2-7 and V is TRBV20-1, with TRBD2 matching 8 bases. After removal of 2 bases from V and 2 bases from J, the junction contained 8 bases not matched to a gene. Germline V gives CDR1 DFQATT, CDR2 SNEGSKA (reference sequence). CDR3 length: 15 residues. CDR3 nucleotides: TGCAGTGCTAGACGTCTCGGGAGGGACCCCTACGAGCAGTACTTC. Encoded protein: CSARRLGRDPYEQYF.

V gene TRBV29-1 combines with J gene TRBJ2-7, with D tentatively TRBD1 (5 bases). The CDR3 has 13 residues. Germline assignment: CDR1 SQVTM and CDR2 ANQGSEA. V dropped 1 base and J dropped 3 bases, with 10 bases sitting between them. The CDR3, as DNA: TGCAGCGTTGAAGGACAGAAGAACTACGAGCAGTACTTC. Encoded protein: CSVEGQKNYEQYF.